This T cell receptor beta chain was profiled in a study of response to subunit inactivated influenza vaccine. The study, taken as a whole, reports: It was the authors' suggestion that each seasonal influenza vaccination recruits few new T cells.

TCRdb analysed the RT-PCR reads with MiXCR anew, one entry per CDR3 protein. The table includes a few hundred thousand distinct CDR3 sequences, 12% to 15% detected once. Only a few counts were recorded for this clonotype. Its antigen is not identified. This TCR was recovered from a man aged 45-65 years who received an inactivated influenza vaccine. Sequencing was performed on PBMCs from blood, taken 12 days after vaccination.

The CDR3, as DNA: TGCAGCGGGGCAGGGGGGGTAGTGAGTGCCACTGAAGCTTTCTTT. Amino acids: CSGAGGVVSATEAFF. The chain recombines TRBV29-1 with TRBJ1-1; 7 positions agree with TRBD1. The CDR3 covers 15 residues. Germline V lookup: CDR1 SQVTM, CDR2 ANQGSEA. Losses at the gene ends were 7 bases for V and 4 bases for J; bases not matched to a gene: 15.